These T cell receptor beta chains were read from a single sample in a study of cytomegalovirus exposure and HLA in healthy donors. Generated by immunoSEQ multiplex PCR, the TCRdb table keeps only in-frame clones and is missing some. The sample comprises roughly 330,000 clones, roughly 87% of which are singletons, and approximately 1.1% rests with the top ten. The sequencing sample was made of PBMCs. The receptor set was obtained from a woman in her 30s in good health and CMV-seropositive. The CDR3 runs from the conserved cysteine through the conserved F or W. The D gene is left open where the match is weak. Part of the rows lack a size; the others show once, few, many or a class for expanded clones.

15,TRBV30,TRBJ2-3,.,.,CAWSVMGSSTDTQYF,TGTGCCTGGAGTGTCATGGGGTCTAGCACAGATACGCAGTATTTT
16,TRBV7-6,TRBJ1-3,.,TRBD1,CASSPAGTAVGNTIYF,TGTGCCAGCAGCCCAGCCGGGACAGCGGTCGGAAACACCATATATTTT
15,TRBV6-5,TRBJ2-7,.,TRBD1,CASRPAGQGNYEQYF,TGTGCCAGCCGTCCCGCGGGACAGGGAAACTACGAGCAGTACTTC
13,TRBV2,TRBJ2-7,.,.,CASIPGADYEQYF,TGTGCCAGCATCCCAGGGGCGGACTACGAGCAGTACTTC
14,TRBV25-1,TRBJ1-2,.,TRBD1,CASTGGQGNYGYTF,TGTGCCAGCACCGGCGGACAGGGGAACTATGGCTACACCTTC
14,TRBV27,TRBJ1-3,once,.,CASSFRGAGNTIYF,TGTGCCAGCAGTTTCCGAGGGGCTGGAAACACCATATATTTT
17,TRBV28,TRBJ2-7,.,TRBD2,CASSLLTSGTPIYEQYF,TGTGCCAGCAGTTTATTAACTAGCGGAACTCCCATCTACGAGCAGTACTTC
13,TRBV21-1,TRBJ1-1,.,.,CASSLLQGLTAFF,TGTGCCAGCAGCTTATTACAGGGTTTGACAGCTTTCTTT
18,TRBV7-9,TRBJ2-5,.,.,CASSLVFTRDRTQETQYF,TGTGCCAGCAGCTTAGTTTTTACAAGGGACCGCACCCAGGAGACCCAGTACTTC
14,TRBV10-3,TRBJ2-1,.,.,CAISSGGPYNEQFF,TGTGCCATCAGTAGCGGAGGCCCCTACAATGAGCAGTTCTTC
15,TRBV11-3,TRBJ2-1,.,TRBD1,CASSLGTGGYNEQFF,TGTGCCAGCAGCTTAGGGACAGGGGGCTACAATGAGCAGTTCTTC
15,TRBV5-1,TRBJ2-3,.,TRBD1,CASSLTGQESDTQYF,TGCGCCAGCAGCTTGACGGGACAGGAATCAGATACGCAGTATTTT
15,TRBV6-1,TRBJ1-3,.,.,CASSERPGAGNTIYF,TGTGCCAGCAGTGAACGGCCGGGGGCTGGAAACACCATATATTTT
13,TRBV11-2,TRBJ2-3,.,.,CASSLGGVDTQYF,TGTGCCAGCAGCTTAGGAGGGGTAGATACGCAGTATTTT
14,TRBV28,TRBJ2-7,.,TRBD1,CASSYRGLSYEQYF,TGTGCCAGCAGTTACAGGGGGTTAAGCTACGAGCAGTACTTC
14,TRBV10-1,TRBJ2-1,.,TRBD1,CASIDRGQYNEQFF,TGCGCCAGCATAGACAGGGGGCAATACAATGAGCAGTTCTTC
16,TRBV30,TRBJ2-1,.,TRBD2,CAWGNSQTSGGREQFF,TGTGCCTGGGGCAATTCGCAAACTAGCGGGGGGAGGGAGCAGTTCTTC
16,TRBV14,TRBJ2-2,.,.,CASSQGMRGRTGELFF,TGTGCCAGCAGCCAAGGGATGAGGGGGAGAACCGGGGAGCTGTTTTTT
13,TRBV27,TRBJ2-2,.,.,CASTHGNTGELFF,TGTGCCAGCACCCACGGGAACACCGGGGAGCTGTTTTTT
15,TRBV15,TRBJ1-5,.,.,CATSRVQGGNQPQHF,TGTGCCACCAGCAGAGTACAGGGAGGCAATCAGCCCCAGCATTTT
17,TRBV19,TRBJ1-2,.,TRBD1,CTFNGGDRAPTNYGYTF,TGTACTTTCAATGGAGGAGACAGGGCGCCCACTAACTATGGCTACACCTTC
14,TRBV16,TRBJ2-2,.,.,CASSRKGVTGELFF,TGTGCCAGCAGCCGCAAGGGCGTCACCGGGGAGCTGTTTTTT
13,TRBV7-2,TRBJ1-2,.,.,CASSLAGTTGYTF,TGTGCCAGCAGCTTAGCCGGGACAACTGGCTACACCTTC
13,TRBV30,TRBJ2-7,.,TRBD1,CAWNDRDPYEQYF,TGTGCTTGGAACGACAGGGACCCCTACGAGCAGTACTTC
14,TRBV9,TRBJ1-1,.,.,CASSVVGGNTEAFF,TGTGCCAGCAGCGTAGTAGGGGGGAACACTGAAGCTTTCTTT
16,TRBV28,TRBJ2-7,.,TRBD2,CASSLLVAGSSYEQYF,TGTGCCAGCAGTTTATTGGTAGCGGGGAGCTCCTACGAGCAGTACTTC
14,TRBV6-1,TRBJ2-5,once,TRBD2,CASTLAGGGETQYF,TGTGCCAGCACACTAGCGGGGGGTGGTGAGACCCAGTACTTC
14,TRBV5-1,TRBJ1-2,.,.,CASSVTGRGDGYTF,TGCGCCAGCAGCGTTACCGGTCGTGGTGATGGCTACACCTTC
15,TRBV30,TRBJ2-7,few,.,CAWSPLSSSSYEQYF,TGTGCCTGGAGCCCCCTCTCCTCGAGCTCCTACGAGCAGTACTTC